The clone carrying this TCR beta chain was counted ten times or more. The antigen remains unidentified. Per the germline V gene, CDR1 is SGHVS and CDR2 is FNYEAQ. The length of the CDR3 is 15 residues. Losses at the gene ends were 4 bases for V and 0 bases for J; bases not matched to a gene: 3. This sample was taken from a study of T cell repertoires in cytomegalovirus infection. Study conclusions and caveats: Cumulative frequency of public TCR beta families picked out carriers of CMV plus the relevant HLA. In two of eight donors, the top clonotype was HLA-C-restricted CMV-specific.

TCRdb used MiXCR to reprocess the reads, holding one entry per CDR3 protein. The sample comprises fewer than 700,000 distinct CDR3 sequences, 20% to 25% of which are singletons, and roughly 8% rests with the top ten. This TCR was sampled from a human donor in good health (CMV status not recorded). Some clones in this sample may be carry-over from other donors' samples. Sequencing was performed on CD8+ T cells from PBMCs. This chain uses TRBV7-6 with TRBJ2-7; 10 nucleotides align to TRBD2. The CDR3 protein is CASSYSSGSSYEQYF. The CDR3 DNA reads TGTGCCAGCAGCTACTCTAGCGGGAGCTCCTACGAGCAGTACTTC.